A single sample gave rise to the 3 T cell receptor beta chains below, sequenced in a study of cytomegalovirus exposure and HLA in healthy donors. Profiled with immunoSEQ multiplex PCR; TCRdb holds only in-frame clones, not every one. The sample shows a few hundred thousand clones, about 86% of them seen only once. Sequenced material: PBMCs. Receptors were obtained from a woman aged 18-29 years in good health and CMV-seronegative.

The V gene is TRBV5-1, the J gene TRBJ1-6; TRBD1 is a possible D gene (5 bases). The CDR3 sequence is 16 residues long. V lost 4 bases to trimming and J lost 4 bases, with 15 bases between them. Germline CDR1 is SGHRS and CDR2 is YFSETQ. CDR3 bases: TGCGCCAGCAGCCTGGCGGGGGTCCCATATAATTCACCCCTCCACTTT. Amino acid sequence: CASSLAGVPYNSPLHF.

The chain joins TRBV6-5 to TRBJ1-5; a weak D match, TRBD1 (5 bases). From germline, CDR1 is MNHEY and CDR2 SVGAGI. V lost 4 bases and J lost 0, with 7 bases in between. This CDR3 comprises 14 residues. This chain's CDR3 is CASSWGVSNQPQHF. The CDR3 coding sequence is TGTGCCAGCAGTTGGGGGGTTAGCAATCAGCCCCAGCATTTT.

CDR3 sequence (DNA): TGTGCCTGGTCCCCCTCTCTCCGGGGGGGCGTCTATGGCTACACCTTC. Protein product: CAWSPSLRGGVYGYTF. The chain uses TRBV30 and TRBJ1-2; possible D gene TRBD1, 6 bases. The V end lost 5 bases, the J end lost 4 bases, and 23 bases lay between the germline ends. The CDR3 consists of 16 residues. CDR1 is GTSNPN, CDR2 SVGIG, per germline (reference sequence).